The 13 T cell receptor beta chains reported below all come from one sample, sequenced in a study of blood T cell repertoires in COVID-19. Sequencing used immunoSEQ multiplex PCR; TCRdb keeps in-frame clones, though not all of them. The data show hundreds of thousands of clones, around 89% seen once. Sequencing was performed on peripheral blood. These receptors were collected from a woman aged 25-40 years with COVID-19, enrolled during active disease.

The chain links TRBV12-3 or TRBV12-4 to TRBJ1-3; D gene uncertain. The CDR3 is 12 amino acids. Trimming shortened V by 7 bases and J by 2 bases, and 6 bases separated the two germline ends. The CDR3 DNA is TGTGCCAGCATCAGGACTGGAAACACCATATATTTT. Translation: CASIRTGNTIYF.

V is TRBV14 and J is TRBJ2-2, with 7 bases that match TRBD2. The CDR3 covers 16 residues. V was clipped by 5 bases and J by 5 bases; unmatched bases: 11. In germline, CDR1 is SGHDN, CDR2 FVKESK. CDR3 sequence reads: CASSSRAGPGTGELFF. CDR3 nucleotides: TGTGCCAGCAGCTCCAGAGCGGGACCGGGAACCGGGGAGCTGTTTTTT.

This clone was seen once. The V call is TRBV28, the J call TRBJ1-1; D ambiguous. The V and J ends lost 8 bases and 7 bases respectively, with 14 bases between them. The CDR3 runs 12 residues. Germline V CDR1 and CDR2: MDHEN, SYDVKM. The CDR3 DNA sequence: TGTGCCAGCTACGTGAGGAACGGTGAAGCTTTCTTT. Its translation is CASYVRNGEAFF.

CDR3 region: CASRRTGGLSYEQYF. In DNA form, the CDR3 reads TGTGCCAGCAGACGAACAGGGGGCCTCTCCTACGAGCAGTACTTC. The genes are TRBV6-5 and TRBJ2-7; 9 bases are shared with TRBD1. Trimming at V came to 6 bases and at J to 0 bases, leaving 6 bases not matched to a gene. Germline lookup yields CDR1 MNHEY and CDR2 SVGAGI. The CDR3 sequence is 15 residues long.

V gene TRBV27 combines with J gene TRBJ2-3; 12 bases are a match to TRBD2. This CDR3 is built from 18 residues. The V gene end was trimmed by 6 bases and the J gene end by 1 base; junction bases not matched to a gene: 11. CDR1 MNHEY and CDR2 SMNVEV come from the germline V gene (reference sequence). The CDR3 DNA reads TGTGCCAGCAGCAAACTAGCGGGAGGAGTGGGACGCACAGATACGCAGTATTTT. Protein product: CASSKLAGGVGRTDTQYF.

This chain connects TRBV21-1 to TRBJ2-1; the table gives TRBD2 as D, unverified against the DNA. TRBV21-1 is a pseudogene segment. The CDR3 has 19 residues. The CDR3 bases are TGTGCCAGCAGCAAAGTGTATGCGACTAGCGCCAGCTCCTACAATGAGCAGTTCTTC. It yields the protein CASSKVYATSASSYNEQFF.

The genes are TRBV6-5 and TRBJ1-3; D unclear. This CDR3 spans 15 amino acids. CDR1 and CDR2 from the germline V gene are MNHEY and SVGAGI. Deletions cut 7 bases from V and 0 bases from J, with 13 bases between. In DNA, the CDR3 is TGTGCCAGCACTATTAGTTCCTACTCTGGAAACACCATATATTTT. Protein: CASTISSYSGNTIYF.

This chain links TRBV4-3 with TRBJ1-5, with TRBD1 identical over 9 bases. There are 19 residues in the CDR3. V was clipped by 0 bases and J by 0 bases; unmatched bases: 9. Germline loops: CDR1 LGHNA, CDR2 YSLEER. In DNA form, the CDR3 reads TGCGCCAGCAGCCAAGACCTGATTAGACAGGGGGATAGCAATCAGCCCCAGCATTTT. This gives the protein CASSQDLIRQGDSNQPQHF.

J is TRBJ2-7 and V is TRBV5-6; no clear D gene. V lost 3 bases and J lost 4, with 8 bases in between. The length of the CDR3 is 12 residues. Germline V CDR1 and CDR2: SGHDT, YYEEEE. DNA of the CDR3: TGTGCCAGCAGCTCCAGTCGTTACGAGCAGTACTTC. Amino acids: CASSSSRYEQYF. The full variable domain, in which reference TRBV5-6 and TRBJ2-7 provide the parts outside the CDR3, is DAGVTQSPTHLIKTRGQQVTLRCSPKSGHDTVSWYQQALGQGPQFIFQYYEEEERQRGNFPDRFSGHQFPNYSSELNVNALLLGDSALYLCASSSSRYEQYFGPGTRLTVT.

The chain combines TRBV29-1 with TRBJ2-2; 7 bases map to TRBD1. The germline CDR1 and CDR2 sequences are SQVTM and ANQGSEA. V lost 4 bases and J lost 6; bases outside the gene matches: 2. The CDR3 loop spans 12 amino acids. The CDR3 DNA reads TGCAGCGTTGGACAGGGTTCCGGGGAGCTGTTTTTT. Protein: CSVGQGSGELFF.

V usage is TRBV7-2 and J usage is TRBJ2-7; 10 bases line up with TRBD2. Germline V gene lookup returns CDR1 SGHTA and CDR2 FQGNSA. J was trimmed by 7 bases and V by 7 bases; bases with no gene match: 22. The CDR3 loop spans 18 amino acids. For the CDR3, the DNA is TGTGCCAGCAACCATTCCAATAGCGGGAGGAAAAGGGGGTGGGAGCAGTACGTC. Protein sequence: CASNHSNSGRKRGWEQYV.

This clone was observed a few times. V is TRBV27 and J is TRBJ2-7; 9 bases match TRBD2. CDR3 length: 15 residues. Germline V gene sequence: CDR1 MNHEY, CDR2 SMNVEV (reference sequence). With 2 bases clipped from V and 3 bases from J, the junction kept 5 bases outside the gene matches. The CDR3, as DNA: TGTGCCAGCAGTTTAACGGCGGGGGGGCGCTACGAGCAGTACTTC. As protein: CASSLTAGGRYEQYF.

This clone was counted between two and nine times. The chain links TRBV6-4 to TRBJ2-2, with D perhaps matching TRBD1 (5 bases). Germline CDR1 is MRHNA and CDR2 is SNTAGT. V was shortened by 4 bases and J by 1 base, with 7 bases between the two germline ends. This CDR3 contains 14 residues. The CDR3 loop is CASSVTGNTGELFF. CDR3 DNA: TGTGCCAGCAGTGTCACAGGGAACACCGGGGAGCTGTTTTTT.